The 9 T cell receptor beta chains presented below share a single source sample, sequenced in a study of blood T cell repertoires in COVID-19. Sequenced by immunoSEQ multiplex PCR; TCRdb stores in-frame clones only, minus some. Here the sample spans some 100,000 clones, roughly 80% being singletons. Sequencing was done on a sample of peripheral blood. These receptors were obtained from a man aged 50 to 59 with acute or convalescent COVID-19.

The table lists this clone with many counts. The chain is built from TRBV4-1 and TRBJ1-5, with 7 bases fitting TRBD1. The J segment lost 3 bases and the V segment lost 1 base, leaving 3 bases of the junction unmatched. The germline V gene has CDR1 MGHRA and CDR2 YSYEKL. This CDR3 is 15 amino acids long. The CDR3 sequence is CASSQADRDNQPQHF. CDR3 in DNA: TGCGCCAGCAGCCAAGCCGACAGGGACAATCAGCCCCAGCATTTT.

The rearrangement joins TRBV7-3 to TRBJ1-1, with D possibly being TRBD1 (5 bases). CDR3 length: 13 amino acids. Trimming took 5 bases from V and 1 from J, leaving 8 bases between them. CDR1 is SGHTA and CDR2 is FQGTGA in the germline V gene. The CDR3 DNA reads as TGTGCCAGCAGCCAGGGCCAGAACACTGAAGCTTTCTTT. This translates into CASSQGQNTEAFF. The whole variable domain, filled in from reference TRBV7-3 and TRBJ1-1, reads GAGVSQTPSNKVTEKGKYVELRCDPISGHTALYWYRQSLGQGPEFLIYFQGTGAADDSGLPNDRFFAVRPEGSVSTLKIQRTERGDSAVYLCASSQGQNTEAFFGQGTRLTVV.

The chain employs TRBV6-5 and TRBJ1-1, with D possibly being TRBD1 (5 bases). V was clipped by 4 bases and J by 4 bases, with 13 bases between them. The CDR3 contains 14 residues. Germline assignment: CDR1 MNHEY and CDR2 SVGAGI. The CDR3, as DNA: TGTGCCAGCAGTTCAGGGCCAGCGGGCACTGAAGCTTTCTTT. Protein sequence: CASSSGPAGTEAFF.

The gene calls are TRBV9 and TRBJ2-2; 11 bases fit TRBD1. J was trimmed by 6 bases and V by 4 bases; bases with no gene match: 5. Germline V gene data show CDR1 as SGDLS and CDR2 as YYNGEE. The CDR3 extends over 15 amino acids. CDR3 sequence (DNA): TGTGCCAGCAGCCCCGGACAGGGGGCGGCCGGGGAGCTGTTTTTT. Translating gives CASSPGQGAAGELFF.

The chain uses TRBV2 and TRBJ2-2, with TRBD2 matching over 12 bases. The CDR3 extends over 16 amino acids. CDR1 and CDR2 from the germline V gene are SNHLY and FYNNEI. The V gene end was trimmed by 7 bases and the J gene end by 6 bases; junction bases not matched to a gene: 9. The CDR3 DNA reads TGTGCCAGCACCGGTACTAGCGGGGGGACCCCCGGGGAGCTGTTTTTT. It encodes CASTGTSGGTPGELFF.

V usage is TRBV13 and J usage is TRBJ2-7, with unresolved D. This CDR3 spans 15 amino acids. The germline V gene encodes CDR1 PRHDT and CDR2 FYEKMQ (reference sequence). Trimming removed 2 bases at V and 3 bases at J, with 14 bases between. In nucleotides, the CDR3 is TGTGCCAGCAGCTTATTCGGTGCCCGAAACTACGAGCAGTACTTC. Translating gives CASSLFGARNYEQYF.

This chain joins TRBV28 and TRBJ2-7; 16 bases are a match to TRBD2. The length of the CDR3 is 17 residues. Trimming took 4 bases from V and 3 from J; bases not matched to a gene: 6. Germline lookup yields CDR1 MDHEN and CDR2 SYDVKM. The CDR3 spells CASSSGTSGRGGYEQYF. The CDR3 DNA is TGTGCCAGCAGTTCCGGGACTAGCGGGAGGGGGGGCTACGAGCAGTACTTC.

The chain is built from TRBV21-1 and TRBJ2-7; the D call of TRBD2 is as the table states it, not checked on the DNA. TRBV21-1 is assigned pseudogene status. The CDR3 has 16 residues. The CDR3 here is CASKGLAGDQGYEQYF. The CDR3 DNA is TGTGCCAGCAAGGGACTAGCGGGGGACCAGGGCTACGAGCAGTACTTC.

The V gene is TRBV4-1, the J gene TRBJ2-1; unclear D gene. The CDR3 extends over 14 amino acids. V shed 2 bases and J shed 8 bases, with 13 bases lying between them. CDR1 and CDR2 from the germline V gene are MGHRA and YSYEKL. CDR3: CASSQPASLDEQFF. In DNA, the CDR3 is TGCGCCAGCAGCCAACCCGCTAGTTTAGATGAGCAGTTCTTC.